These T cell receptor beta chains were read from a single sample in a study of cytomegalovirus exposure and HLA in healthy donors. Using immunoSEQ multiplex PCR, the repertoire was profiled, and TCRdb retains in-frame clones only, with some absent. The sample contains about 200,000 clones, 86% of which appear only once. The sequenced sample was PBMCs. The receptors stem from a woman in her twenties or thirties in good health and CMV-seronegative. Each CDR3 is given with its conserved first and last residue. D genes are given only for firm matches. The listing skips clone size in some rows; elsewhere it reads once, few, many or a size class.

v_gene,d_gene,j_gene,abundance,CDR3nt,CDR3aa
TRBV5-4,TRBD2,TRBJ2-1,few,TGTGCCAGCAGCCCCAGAGCGGGAGGCTTCTACAATGAGCAGTTCTTC,CASSPRAGGFYNEQFF
TRBV9,TRBD1,TRBJ2-3,-,TGTGCCAGCAGCGTAGTGGACAGGGTTAGGTATTTT,CASSVVDRVRYF
TRBV4-1,-,TRBJ2-7,-,TGCGCCAGCAGCCAAGATTTTAGTCTACTCTACGAGCAGTACTTC,CASSQDFSLLYEQYF
TRBV28,TRBD1,TRBJ1-5,-,TGTGCCAGCACCGGACCCGGACAGGGGTCCAATCAGCCCCAGCATTTT,CASTGPGQGSNQPQHF
TRBV5-6,TRBD1,TRBJ2-2,many,TGTGCCAGCAGCTTGGAGGTGACAGGGGGCTACACCGGGGAGCTGTTTTTT,CASSLEVTGGYTGELFF
TRBV7-3,TRBD1,TRBJ1-1,-,TGTGCCAGCAGCTCAGGACAGGAGGCCACTGAAGCTTTCTTT,CASSSGQEATEAFF
TRBV27,TRBD1,TRBJ2-3,-,TGTGCCAGCAGCTCAACAGGGGGCGAGGGAGATACGCAGTATTTT,CASSSTGGEGDTQYF
TRBV2,-,TRBJ2-2,-,TGTGCCAGCAGCCCCCCGGGTAGCGGGAACACCGGGGAGCTGTTTTTT,CASSPPGSGNTGELFF
TRBV28,-,TRBJ2-7,-,TGTGCCAGCATCAAGCCCGGGATCTCCTCCTACGAGCAGTACTTC,CASIKPGISSYEQYF
TRBV28,-,TRBJ2-4,-,TGTGCCAGCAGTTCCCAGCGGCACAAAAACATTCAGTACTTC,CASSSQRHKNIQYF
TRBV5-1,-,TRBJ2-7,-,TGCGCCAGCAGTGACGACAGATCCTACGAGCAGTACTTC,CASSDDRSYEQYF
TRBV5-6,-,TRBJ1-2,-,TGTGCCAGCAGCTTCAAATACAGGGTTTCCTATGGCTACACCTTC,CASSFKYRVSYGYTF
TRBV5-1,-,TRBJ2-5,-,TGCGCCAGCAGCTTCGGAGAGACCCAGTACTTC,CASSFGETQYF
TRBV28,-,TRBJ2-7,few,TGTGCCAGCAGTTTAAGAGGGAGGAGGGCCTACGAGCAGTACTTC,CASSLRGRRAYEQYF
TRBV4-1,TRBD1,TRBJ1-1,-,TGCGCCAGCAGCCAAGAAGGGACAGGGTCATGGACGAACACTGAAGCTTTCTTT,CASSQEGTGSWTNTEAFF
TRBV29-1,TRBD2,TRBJ2-5,-,TGCAGCGTTGGTTTTAGCGGGGGCATGGGGGAGACCCAGTACTTC,CSVGFSGGMGETQYF
TRBV6-5,TRBD1,TRBJ1-4,-,TGTGCCACACACTCAGGGGGTTTTGATGAAAAACTGTTTTTT,CATHSGGFDEKLFF
TRBV7-8,TRBD2,TRBJ2-1,-,TGTGCCAGCAGCTTAGGGGTACTAGCGGGAGGGTACAATGAGCAGTTCTTC,CASSLGVLAGGYNEQFF
TRBV28,-,TRBJ2-5,-,TGTGCCACCAAGGGGGGGGGCCCGTACCAAGAGACCCAGTACTTC,CATKGGGPYQETQYF
TRBV11-3,TRBD2,TRBJ2-3,-,TGTGCCAGCAGCTTCGGGCTAGCGGGAACAGATACGCAGTATTTT,CASSFGLAGTDTQYF
TRBV4-1,-,TRBJ2-5,once,TGCGCCAGCAAGGACAGACAAGAGACCCAGTACTTC,CASKDRQETQYF
TRBV19,TRBD2,TRBJ2-1,-,TGTGCCAGTAGTCTCCGAAGGACTAGCGGGGGGGCCGTTGAGCAGTTCTTC,CASSLRRTSGGAVEQFF
TRBV28,TRBD1,TRBJ1-1,-,TGTGCCAGCAGTGCAGGGGGCGCAGGCACTGAAGCTTTCTTT,CASSAGGAGTEAFF
TRBV5-1,TRBD2,TRBJ2-3,-,TGCGCCAGCAGCTTGGCGGCTAGCGGGGTTAGCACAGATACGCAGTATTTT,CASSLAASGVSTDTQYF
TRBV19,TRBD2,TRBJ2-2,-,TGTGCCAGTAGCAGGACTAGCAGGAGCACCGGGGAGCTGTTTTTT,CASSRTSRSTGELFF
TRBV13,-,TRBJ2-3,-,TGTGCCAGCAGCAGCCGGAGGGGCTCGGGAGATACGCAGTATTTT,CASSSRRGSGDTQYF
TRBV7-2,-,TRBJ2-1,-,TGTGCCAGCAGCCGATCTGGGACTCCGGGGACTGCGGAGCAGTTCTTC,CASSRSGTPGTAEQFF
TRBV7-6,TRBD1,TRBJ1-4,-,TGTGCCAGCAGCAATCCGGGACAGGGAGGTGAAAAACTGTTTTTT,CASSNPGQGGEKLFF
TRBV10-2,TRBD1,TRBJ1-2,-,TGCGCCAGCAGTGAGTCGGGACAGGGAGTGAACTATGGCTACACCTTC,CASSESGQGVNYGYTF
TRBV7-4,TRBD2,TRBJ2-4,-,TGTGCCAGCAGCTCCCATGCAGCGGGGAGTAGGTACTTC,CASSSHAAGSRYF
TRBV10-3,TRBD1,TRBJ1-1,-,TGTGCCATCAGTGAACAGGACAGGGTACCTGACACTGAAGCTTTCTTT,CAISEQDRVPDTEAFF